The clone carrying this T cell receptor (beta chain) turned up a few times. What it binds is unknown. This specimen belongs to a study of T cell responses to AZD1222 COVID-19 vaccine. General study points: The donor group comprised mostly white British people and more females; the analysis possibly underestimated clonal diversity. Nearly half of unique spike-specific TCRs reportedly avoided B.1.351 and B.1.1.7 mutated regions. Samples come after the peak T cell response, not at day 14.

Produced via immunoSEQ multiplex PCR; TCRdb's table is partial and in-frame only. The data contain 60,000 to 95,000 clones, around 86% of them seen just once; the ten biggest clones take up less than 20%. V was shortened by 5 bases and J by 2 bases, with 15 bases between the two germline ends. Germline CDR1 reads SEHNR; CDR2 reads FQNEAQ (reference sequence). The CDR3 is 15 amino acids. The sequence was obtained from an adult who received the AZD1222 COVID-19 vaccine. This sample comprised peripheral blood, obtained 28 days after the second AZD1222 dose. J is TRBJ1-1 and V is TRBV7-9; D unclear. The CDR3 here is CASSRAPAENTEAFF. CDR3 coding DNA: TGTGCCAGCAGCCGAGCCCCGGCGGAAAACACTGAAGCTTTCTTT. Full variable domain (rest looked up from reference TRBV7-9 and TRBJ1-1): DTGVSQNPRHKITKRGQNVTFRCDPISEHNRLYWYRQTLGQGPEFLTYFQNEAQLEKSRLLSDRFSAERPKGSFSTLEIQRTEQGDSAMYLCASSRAPAENTEAFFGQGTRLTVV.